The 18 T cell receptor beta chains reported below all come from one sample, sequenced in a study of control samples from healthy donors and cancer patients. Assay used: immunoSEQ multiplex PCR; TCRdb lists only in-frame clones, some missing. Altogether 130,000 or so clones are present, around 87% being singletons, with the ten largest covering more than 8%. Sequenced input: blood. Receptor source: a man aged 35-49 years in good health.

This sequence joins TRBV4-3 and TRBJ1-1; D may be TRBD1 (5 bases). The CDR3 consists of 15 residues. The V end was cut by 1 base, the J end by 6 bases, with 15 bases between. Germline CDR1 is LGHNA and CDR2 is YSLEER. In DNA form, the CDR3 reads TGCGCCAGCAGCCAAGCCGACAGTCGGAGAGCTGAAGCTTTCTTT. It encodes CASSQADSRRAEAFF.

The CDR3 is CASTPPRANTEAFF. CDR3 nucleotide sequence: TGTGCCAGCACCCCCCCACGCGCGAACACTGAAGCTTTCTTT. V usage is TRBV6-6 and J usage is TRBJ1-1; D is unclear. CDR3 length: 14 amino acids. Germline V gene data show CDR1 as MNHNY and CDR2 as SVGAGI (reference sequence). Between the trimmed V and J ends, which lost 7 bases and 1 base, there was a span of 13 bases.

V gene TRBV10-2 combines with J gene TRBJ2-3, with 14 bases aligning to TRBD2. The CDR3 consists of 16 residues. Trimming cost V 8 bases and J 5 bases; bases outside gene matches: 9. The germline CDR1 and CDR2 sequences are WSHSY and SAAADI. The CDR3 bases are TGCGCCAGCTTCCGACTAGCGGGGGGGCCGGGAGATACGCAGTATTTT. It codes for CASFRLAGGPGDTQYF.

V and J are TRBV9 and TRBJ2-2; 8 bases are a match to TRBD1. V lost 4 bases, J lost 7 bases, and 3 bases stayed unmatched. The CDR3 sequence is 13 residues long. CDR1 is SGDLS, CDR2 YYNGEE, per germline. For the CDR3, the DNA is TGTGCCAGCAGCACAGACAGGGGCGGGGAGCTGTTTTTT. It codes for CASSTDRGGELFF.

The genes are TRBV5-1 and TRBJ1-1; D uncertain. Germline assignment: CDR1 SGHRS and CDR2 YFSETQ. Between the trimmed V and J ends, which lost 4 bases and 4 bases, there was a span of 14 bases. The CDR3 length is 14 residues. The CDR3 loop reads CASSPSLAGTEAFF. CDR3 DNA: TGCGCCAGCAGCCCAAGTTTGGCGGGCACTGAAGCTTTCTTT.

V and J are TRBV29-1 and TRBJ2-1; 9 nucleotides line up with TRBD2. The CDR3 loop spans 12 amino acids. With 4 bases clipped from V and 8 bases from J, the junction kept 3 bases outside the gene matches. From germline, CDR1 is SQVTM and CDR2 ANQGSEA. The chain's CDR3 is CSVGLAADEQFF. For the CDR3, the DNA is TGCAGCGTTGGACTAGCGGCGGATGAGCAGTTCTTC.

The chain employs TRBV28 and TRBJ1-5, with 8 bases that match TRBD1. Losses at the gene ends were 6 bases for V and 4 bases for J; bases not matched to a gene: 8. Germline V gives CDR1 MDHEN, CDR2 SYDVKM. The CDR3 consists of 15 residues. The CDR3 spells CASSSGTGRNQPQHF. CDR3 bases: TGTGCCAGCAGCTCCGGGACAGGTCGAAATCAGCCCCAGCATTTT.

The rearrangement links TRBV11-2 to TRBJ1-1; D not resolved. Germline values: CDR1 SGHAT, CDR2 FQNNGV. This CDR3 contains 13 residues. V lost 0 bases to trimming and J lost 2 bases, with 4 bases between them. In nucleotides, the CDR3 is TGTGCCAGCAGCTTAGACGGTAACACTGAAGCTTTCTTT. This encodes CASSLDGNTEAFF. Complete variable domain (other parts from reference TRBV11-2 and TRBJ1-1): EAGVAQSPRYKIIEKRQSVAFWCNPISGHATLYWYQQILGQGPKLLIQFQNNGVVDDSQLPKDRFSAERLKGVDSTLKIQPAKLEDSAVYLCASSLDGNTEAFFGQGTRLTVV.

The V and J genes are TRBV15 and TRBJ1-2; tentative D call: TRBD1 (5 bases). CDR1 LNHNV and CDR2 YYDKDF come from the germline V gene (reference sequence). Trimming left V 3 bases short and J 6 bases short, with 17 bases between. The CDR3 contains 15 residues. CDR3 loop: CATSRLLQDFDGYTF. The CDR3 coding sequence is TGTGCCACCAGCAGGCTTTTACAGGATTTTGATGGCTACACCTTC.

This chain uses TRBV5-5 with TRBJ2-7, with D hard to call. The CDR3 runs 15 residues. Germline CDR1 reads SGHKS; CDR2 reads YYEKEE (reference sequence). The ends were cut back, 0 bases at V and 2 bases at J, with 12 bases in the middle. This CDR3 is CASSLATHTPYEQYF. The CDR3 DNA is TGTGCCAGCAGCTTGGCCACGCACACCCCCTACGAGCAGTACTTC.

CDR3 bases: TGTGCCAGCAGTCGCGGACCGGGACAGGGAGGCTATGGCTACACCTTC. Encoded protein: CASSRGPGQGGYGYTF. The rearrangement uses TRBV6-2 or TRBV6-3 and TRBJ1-2; TRBD1 matches at 9 bases. J gave up 4 bases and V 5 bases, and 11 bases lay outside the gene matches. This CDR3 is 16 amino acids long. Looked up from germline, CDR1 is MNHEY and CDR2 is SVGEGT.

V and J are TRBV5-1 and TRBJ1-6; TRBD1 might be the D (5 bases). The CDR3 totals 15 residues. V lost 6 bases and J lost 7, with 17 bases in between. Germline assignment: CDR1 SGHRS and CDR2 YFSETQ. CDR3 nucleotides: TGCGCCAGCACCTCTGTGGGACGGGGGAATTCACCCCTCCACTTT. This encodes CASTSVGRGNSPLHF.

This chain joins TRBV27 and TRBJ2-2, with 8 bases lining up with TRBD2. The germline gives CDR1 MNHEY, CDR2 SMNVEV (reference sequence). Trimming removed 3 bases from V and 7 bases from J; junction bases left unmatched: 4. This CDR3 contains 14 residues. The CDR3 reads CASSFSLAGGELFF. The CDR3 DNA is TGTGCCAGCAGTTTTTCCCTAGCGGGCGGGGAGCTGTTTTTT.

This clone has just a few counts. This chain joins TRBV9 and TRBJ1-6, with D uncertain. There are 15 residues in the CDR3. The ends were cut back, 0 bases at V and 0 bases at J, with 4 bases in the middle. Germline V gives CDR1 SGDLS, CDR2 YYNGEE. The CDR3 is CASSVGSSYNSPLHF. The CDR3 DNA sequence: TGTGCCAGCAGCGTAGGGAGCTCCTATAATTCACCCCTCCACTTT.

In DNA, the CDR3 is TGTGCCAGCAGCGGAGGGACGGGCTGGGATTCACCCCTCCACTTT. Protein sequence: CASSGGTGWDSPLHF. The gene calls are TRBV9 and TRBJ1-6, with D possibly matching TRBD1 (5 bases). In germline, CDR1 is SGDLS, CDR2 YYNGEE. The V end was cut by 3 bases, the J end by 8 bases, with 15 bases between. The CDR3 has 15 residues. Complete variable domain (other parts from reference TRBV9 and TRBJ1-6): DSGVTQTPKHLITATGQRVTLRCSPRSGDLSVYWYQQSLDQGLQFLIQYYNGEERAKGNILERFSAQQFPDLHSELNLSSLELGDSALYFCASSGGTGWDSPLHFGNGTRLTVT.

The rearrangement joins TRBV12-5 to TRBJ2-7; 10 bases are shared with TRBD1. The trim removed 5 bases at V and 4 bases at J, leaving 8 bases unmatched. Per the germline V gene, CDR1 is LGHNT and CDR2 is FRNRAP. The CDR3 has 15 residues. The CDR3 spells CASGLPLGQGYEQYF. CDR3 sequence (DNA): TGTGCTAGTGGTCTGCCGTTGGGACAGGGGTACGAGCAGTACTTC.

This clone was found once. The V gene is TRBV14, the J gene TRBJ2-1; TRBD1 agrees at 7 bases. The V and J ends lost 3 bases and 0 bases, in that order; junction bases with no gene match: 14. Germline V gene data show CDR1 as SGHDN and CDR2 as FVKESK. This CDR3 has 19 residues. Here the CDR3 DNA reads TGTGCCAGCAGCCAGTTTAACAGGGGAGTGCTTAGCTCCTACAATGAGCAGTTCTTC. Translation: CASSQFNRGVLSSYNEQFF.

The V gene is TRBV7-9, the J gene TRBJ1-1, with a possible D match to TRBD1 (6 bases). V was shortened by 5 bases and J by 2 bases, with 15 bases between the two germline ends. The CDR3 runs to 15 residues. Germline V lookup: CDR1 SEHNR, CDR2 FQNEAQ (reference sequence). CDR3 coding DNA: TGTGCCAGCAGCGTTAACAGGGTTGGTAACACTGAAGCTTTCTTT. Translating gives CASSVNRVGNTEAFF.